A few counts support the clone carrying this T cell receptor (beta chain). Antigen unknown. CDR3 length: 17 residues. The V and J ends lost 3 bases and 5 bases, in that order; junction bases with no gene match: 12. From germline, CDR1 is MRHNA and CDR2 SNTAGT. It was with 60 Vbeta and 13 Jbeta primers that the PCR ran. In the original analysis: Approximately 79 million unique TCR beta chains, about 10 million of them shared, were counted by a later analysis. Clones were sequenced by immunoSEQ multiplex PCR, and TCRdb holds only the in-frame ones, with some missing. The DNA was the basis for D and trimming; V, J and clone size are from that table. The sample has about 170,000 clones, about 82% seen once. The data are from a study of cytomegalovirus exposure and HLA in healthy donors. Notes on the study in general: Later, TCR association rates were found to vary by HLA locus, highest for DRB1 and lowest for HLA-C. A link between a missense DCLRE1C variant and TCR beta V- and J-gene trimming emerged from a later analysis.

There were likely unrecorded immune exposures, though donors were nominally healthy when sampled. This clonotype was obtained from a woman in her late teens or twenties in good health and CMV-seronegative. The chain joins TRBV6-4 to TRBJ2-5; 10 bases align to TRBD2. The sample consisted of PBMCs. Here the CDR3 DNA reads TGTGCCAGCAGTGATAAGGGAGCGGGAGGGGGTTGGGAGACCCAGTACTTC. Protein sequence: CASSDKGAGGGWETQYF.